This T cell receptor (beta chain) was identified during a study of a mutant IDH1 vaccine in newly diagnosed glioma. Background on the study: The first vaccination came 4-6 weeks after radiotherapy alone, or with temozolomide cycles. Of treated patients, approximately 60% were men and roughly 38% women, averaging 40.4 years. It was radiotherapy, temozolomide, or both that patients received previously, with most receiving both. Study findings and constraints: It seemed that pseudoprogression was not linked to changes in the top peripheral T cell clonotypes.

This CDR3 comprises 15 residues. The V and J ends lost 0 bases and 1 base respectively, with 9 bases between them. Germline V gene sequence: CDR1 MGHDK, CDR2 SYGVNS. Repertoires were generated with immunoSEQ multiplex PCR, while TCRdb's copy carries only in-frame clones and drops some. The table records about 48,000 clones, approximately 80% of them present only once. This clone has only one observation. Its target is unknown. This sample's time point: week 35, safety follow-up. In the vaccine, a single dose held 300 ug of the mutant IDH1 20-mer peptide, along with topical imiquimod. The starting material was PBMCs, obtained from a glioma patient whose treatment included an IDH1 peptide vaccine. This TCR was recovered from a man aged 35-49 years with glioma. V usage is TRBV25-1 and J usage is TRBJ1-1; tentatively, D is TRBD1 (6 bases). DNA of the CDR3: TGTGCCAGCAGTGAATATGGGACAACGAACACTGAAGCTTTCTTT. The encoded protein is CASSEYGTTNTEAFF.